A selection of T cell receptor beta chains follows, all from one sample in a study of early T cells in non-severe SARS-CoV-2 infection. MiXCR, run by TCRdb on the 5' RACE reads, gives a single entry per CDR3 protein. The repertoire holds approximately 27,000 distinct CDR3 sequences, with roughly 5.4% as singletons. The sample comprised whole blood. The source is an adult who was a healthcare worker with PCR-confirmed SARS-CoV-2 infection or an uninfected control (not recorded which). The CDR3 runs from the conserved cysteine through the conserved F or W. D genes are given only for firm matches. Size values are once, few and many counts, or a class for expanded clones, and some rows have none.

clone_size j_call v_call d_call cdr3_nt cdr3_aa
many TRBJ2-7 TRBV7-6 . TGTGCCAGCACCCCAGCGAGTCTCTCCTACGAGCAGTACTTC CASTPASLSYEQYF
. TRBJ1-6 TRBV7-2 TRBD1 TGTGCCAGCAGCTTAACGTTCTACAGGGGGCTCAATTCACCCCTCCACTTT CASSLTFYRGLNSPLHF
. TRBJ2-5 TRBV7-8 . TGTGCCAGCAGCTTAGGGTCTAGCGTTGTTGAGACCCAGTACTTC CASSLGSSVVETQYF
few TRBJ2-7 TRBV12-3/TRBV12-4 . TGTGCCAGCAGTTCCGCCTACGAGCAGTACTTC CASSSAYEQYF
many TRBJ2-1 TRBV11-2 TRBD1 TGTGCCAGCAGCGCCTCAGGGACAGTAGAGTTCTTC CASSASGTVEFF
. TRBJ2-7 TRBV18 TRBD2 TGTGCCAGCTCACCCCTGACTAGCGGGAGGGCCTACGAGCAGTACTTC CASSPLTSGRAYEQYF
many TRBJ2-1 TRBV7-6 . TGTGCCAGCAGCTCCGGATGGGACAATGAGCAGTTCTTC CASSSGWDNEQFF
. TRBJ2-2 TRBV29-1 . TGCAGCGTTGGGCCGACAGCCACCGGGGAGCTGTTTTTT CSVGPTATGELFF
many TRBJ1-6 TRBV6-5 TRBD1 TGTGCCAGCAGCCAAACCCGGGACAGGGGAAATTCACCCCTCCACTTT CASSQTRDRGNSPLHF
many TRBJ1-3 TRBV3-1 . TGTGCCAGCAGCCAAGTCGGGGCTCAGACCATATATTTT CASSQVGAQTIYF
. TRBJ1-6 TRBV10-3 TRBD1 TGTGCCACCGGGGAGGGGGCTAATTCACCCCTCCACTTT CATGEGANSPLHF
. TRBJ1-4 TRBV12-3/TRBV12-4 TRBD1 TGTGCCACTTCGACAGGGAGGGAGGAAAAACTGTTTTTT CATSTGREEKLFF
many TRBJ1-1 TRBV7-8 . TGTGCCAGCAGGGTGGGGCCTGAAGCTTTCTTT CASRVGPEAFF
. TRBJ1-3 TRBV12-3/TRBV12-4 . TGTGCCAGCAGCCCGGGACGCCTGGGGGGAAACACCATATATTTT CASSPGRLGGNTIYF
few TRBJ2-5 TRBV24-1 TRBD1 TGTGCCACCAGTGACCGCACAGGGGGTAAAGGAGCGATACAAGAGACCCAGTACTTC CATSDRTGGKGAIQETQYF
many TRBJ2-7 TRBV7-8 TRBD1 TGTGCCAGCAGCTTAAGTAACAGGGGCTCCGACGAGCAGTACTTC CASSLSNRGSDEQYF
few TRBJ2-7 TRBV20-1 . TGCAGTGCTAGAGTACGGATGTTCAGAGACGAGCAGTACTTC CSARVRMFRDEQYF
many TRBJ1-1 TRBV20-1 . TGCAGTGCCCCGCCCGACATGAACACTGAAGCTTTCTTT CSAPPDMNTEAFF
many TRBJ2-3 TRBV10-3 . TGTGCCATCAGGGACTTCGGGGCAGATACGCAGTATTTT CAIRDFGADTQYF
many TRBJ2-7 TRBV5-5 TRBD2 TGTGCCAGCAGCCGAGGACTAGCGGCATCCTACGAGCAGTACTTC CASSRGLAASYEQYF
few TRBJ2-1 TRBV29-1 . TGCAGCGTTGAACCACTAGTGTTTTACAATGAGCAGTTCTTC CSVEPLVFYNEQFF
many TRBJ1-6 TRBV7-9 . TGTGCCAGCTTGGGGGAGATAAATTCACCCCTCCACTTT CASLGEINSPLHF
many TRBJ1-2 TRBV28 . TGTGCCAGCAGTCCTCTAACTGGGGGCTACACCTTC CASSPLTGGYTF
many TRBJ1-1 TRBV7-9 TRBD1 TGTGCCAGCAGCTTGTCAGGGGGCACTGAAGCTTTCTTT CASSLSGGTEAFF
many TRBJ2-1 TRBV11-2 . TGTGCCAGCAGCTTAGATCGTTATCACGGAGATTACAATGAGCAGTTCTTC CASSLDRYHGDYNEQFF
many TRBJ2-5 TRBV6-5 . TGTGCCAGCAGCCCCGCCCGAGGGGGGCGCGAGACCCAGTACTTC CASSPARGGRETQYF
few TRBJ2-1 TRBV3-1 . TGTGCCAGCAGCCTAATCGGGAGCATCGGAAATGAGCAGTTCTTC CASSLIGSIGNEQFF
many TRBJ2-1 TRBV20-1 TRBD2 TGCAGTGCTAGATCGGAGCGGGGGCCGAACAATGAGCAGTTCTTC CSARSERGPNNEQFF
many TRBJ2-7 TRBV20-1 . TGCAGTGCTAAGCCGGTCGGGCGGCCCTACGAGCAGTACTTC CSAKPVGRPYEQYF
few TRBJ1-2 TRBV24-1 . TGTGCCACCAGTGACGGACCCTCCTTCTATGGCTACACCTTC CATSDGPSFYGYTF
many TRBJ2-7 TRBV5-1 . TGCGCCAGCAGCTTGGTGGGGGGACCCTACGAGCAGTACTTC CASSLVGGPYEQYF
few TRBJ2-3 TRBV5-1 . TGCGCCAGCAGCTTGGGGCCTACGAACACAGATACGCAGTATTTT CASSLGPTNTDTQYF
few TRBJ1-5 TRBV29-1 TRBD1 TGCAGCGCCGCGGGACAGGGGGACCAGCCCCAGCATTTT CSAAGQGDQPQHF
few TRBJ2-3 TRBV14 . TGTGCCAGCAGCCTCAGTGCCGGTTCCGTAGATACGCAGTATTTT CASSLSAGSVDTQYF
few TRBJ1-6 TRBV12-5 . TGTGCTAGTGGCTCAGGAGGGGATAATTCACCCCTCCACTTT CASGSGGDNSPLHF
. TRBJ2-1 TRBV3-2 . TGTGCCAGCAGCCAAGATCGACAGGTCTACAATGAGCAGTTCTTC CASSQDRQVYNEQFF
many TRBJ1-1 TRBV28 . TGTGCCAGCAGCGAGGGTTGGACTGAAGCTTTCTTT CASSEGWTEAFF
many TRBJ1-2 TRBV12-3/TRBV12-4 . TGTGCCAGCAGTTTACCGGGTGGCTACACCTTC CASSLPGGYTF
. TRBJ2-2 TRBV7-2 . TGTGCCAGCAGTTTTACTAGCAACACCGGGGAGCTGTTTTTT CASSFTSNTGELFF
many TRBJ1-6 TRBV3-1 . TGTGCCAGCAGCCAAGGCAGCACTAATTCACCCCTCCACTTT CASSQGSTNSPLHF
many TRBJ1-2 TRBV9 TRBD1 TGTGCCAGCAGCACGGGACAGCGCGACTATGGCTACACCTTC CASSTGQRDYGYTF
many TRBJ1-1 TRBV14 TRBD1 TGTGCCAGCAGCCAAGGATTAGGGGGCGGCACTGAAGCTTTCTTT CASSQGLGGGTEAFF
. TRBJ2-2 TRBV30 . TGTGCCTGGACAGGGGCCGGGGAGCTGTTTTTT CAWTGAGELFF
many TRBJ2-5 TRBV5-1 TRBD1 TGCGCCAGCAGCCCCGGGACAGGGGGAGAGACCCAGTACTTC CASSPGTGGETQYF
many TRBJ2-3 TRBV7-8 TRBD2 TGTGCCAGCAGCTTACTCGAGCGGCTTAGCGGGGGGTTCACAGATACGCAGTATTTT CASSLLERLSGGFTDTQYF
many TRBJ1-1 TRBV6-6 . TGTGCCATCGCAAACAGGGAGAACACTGAAGCTTTCTTT CAIANRENTEAFF